This TCR beta chain emerged from a study of OX40 agonist ivuxolimab in advanced cancers. Overall study results and limits: Circulating CD4+ and CD8+ T cells showed clonal expansion by week 6 at 0.1 to 3.0 mg/kg. Some nonresponders additionally presented with little normalized T-cell clonal expansion. Mean expanded clone counts were higher in CD8+ than CD4+ T cells.

Trimming took 10 bases from V and 6 from J; bases not matched to a gene: 10. CDR3 length equals 13 residues. Germline V CDR1 and CDR2: MNHEY, SVGAGI. In the case of this clone: Its antigen is as yet unknown.

Measured with immunoSEQ multiplex PCR; TCRdb has only the in-frame clones, and not every one. The repertoire holds fewer than 100,000 clones, with about nine tenths as singletons. This sequence joins TRBV6-5 and TRBJ2-3; 7 positions agree with TRBD1. This TCR was recovered from an adult with an advanced solid tumor such as melanoma, head and neck, liver or kidney cancer. The material sequenced was CD4+ or CD8+ T cells sorted from blood, taken in a trial of the OX40 agonist ivuxolimab. CDR3 sequence (DNA): TGTGCCACCCGGGACAGTGGTGTCGATACGCAGTATTTT. Its translation is CATRDSGVDTQYF.